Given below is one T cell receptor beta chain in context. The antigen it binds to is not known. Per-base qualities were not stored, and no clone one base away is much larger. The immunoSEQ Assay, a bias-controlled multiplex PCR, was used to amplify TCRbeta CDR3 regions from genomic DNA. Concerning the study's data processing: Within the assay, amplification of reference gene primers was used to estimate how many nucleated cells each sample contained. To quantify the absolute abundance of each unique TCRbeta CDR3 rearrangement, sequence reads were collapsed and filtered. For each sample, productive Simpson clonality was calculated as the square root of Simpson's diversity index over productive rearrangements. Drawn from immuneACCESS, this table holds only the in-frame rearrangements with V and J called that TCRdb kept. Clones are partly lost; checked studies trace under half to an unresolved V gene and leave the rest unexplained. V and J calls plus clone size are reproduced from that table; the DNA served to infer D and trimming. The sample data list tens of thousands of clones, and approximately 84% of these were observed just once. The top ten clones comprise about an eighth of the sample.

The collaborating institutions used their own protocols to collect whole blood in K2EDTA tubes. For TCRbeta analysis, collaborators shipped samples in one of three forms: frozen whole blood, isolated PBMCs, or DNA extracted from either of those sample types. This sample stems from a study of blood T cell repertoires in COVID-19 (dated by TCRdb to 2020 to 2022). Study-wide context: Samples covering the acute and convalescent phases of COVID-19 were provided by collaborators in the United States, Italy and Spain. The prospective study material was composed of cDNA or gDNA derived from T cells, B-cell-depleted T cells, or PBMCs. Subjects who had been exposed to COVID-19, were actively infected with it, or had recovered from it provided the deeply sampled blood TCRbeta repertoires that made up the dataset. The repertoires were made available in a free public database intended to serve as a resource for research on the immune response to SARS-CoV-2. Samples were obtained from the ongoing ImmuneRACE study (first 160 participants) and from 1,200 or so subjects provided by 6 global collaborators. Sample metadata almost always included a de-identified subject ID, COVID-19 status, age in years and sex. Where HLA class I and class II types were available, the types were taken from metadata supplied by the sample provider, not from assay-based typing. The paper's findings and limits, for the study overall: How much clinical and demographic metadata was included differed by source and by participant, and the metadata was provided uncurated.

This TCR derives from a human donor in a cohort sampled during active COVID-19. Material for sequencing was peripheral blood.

In nucleotides, the sequence is TGTGCCAGCAGCCACTCGATCGACACCGGGGAGCTGTTTTTT. Translation gives CASSHSIDTGELFF. Rearrangement joined TRBV7-9 to TRBJ2-2; the D gene remains uncertain. Spanning cysteine to phenylalanine, the CDR3 consists of 14 amino acids. Only the CDR3 portion is preserved as DNA: 42 bases, with reading frame beginning at the first base. The V end loses 5 bases and the J end loses 3 bases, and a stretch of 10 bases separates them. CDR1 SEHNR and CDR2 FQNEAQ are derived from the germline V gene (reference sequence).